Below are 7 T cell receptor beta chains sequenced from a single sample in a study of blood T cell repertoires in COVID-19. Using immunoSEQ multiplex PCR, the repertoire was profiled, and TCRdb retains in-frame clones only, with some absent. The sample lists approximately 210,000 clones, about 91% occurring once. The sequenced sample was peripheral blood. These receptors all come from a man younger than 35 with active or convalescent COVID-19.

The table lists this clone with a few counts. The chain is built from TRBV9 and TRBJ2-1; 11 positions agree with TRBD2. There are 21 residues in the CDR3. J gave up 4 bases and V 0 bases, and 18 bases lay outside the gene matches. The germline gives CDR1 SGDLS, CDR2 YYNGEE. This CDR3 reads CASSVGVAGGPLLAKYNEQFF. The CDR3 DNA is TGTGCCAGCAGCGTAGGGGTAGCGGGAGGGCCCCTCCTCGCCAAATACAATGAGCAGTTCTTC.

The V gene is TRBV19, the J gene TRBJ1-1; 7 nucleotides agree with TRBD1. Trimming took 3 bases from V and 0 from J; bases not matched to a gene: 1. CDR3 length equals 14 residues. Germline V gives CDR1 LNHDA, CDR2 SQIVND (reference sequence). This CDR3 is CASSIGTVNTEAFF. The CDR3 DNA follows: TGTGCCAGTAGTATTGGGACAGTGAACACTGAAGCTTTCTTT.

This clone was detected only once. This rearrangement joins TRBV19 to TRBJ2-3, with 7 bases fitting TRBD2. Per germline, CDR1 LNHDA and CDR2 SQIVND (reference sequence). The CDR3 contains 15 residues. V lost 7 bases to trimming and J lost 6 bases; unmatched junction nucleotides: 13. The CDR3 protein is CASTPYGAGADTQYF. CDR3 bases: TGTGCCAGTACACCATATGGGGCGGGAGCCGATACGCAGTATTTT.

V usage is TRBV4-1 and J usage is TRBJ2-7, with 8 bases matching TRBD1. Germline loops: CDR1 MGHRA, CDR2 YSYEKL. Trimming took 0 bases from V and 3 from J; bases not matched to a gene: 10. The CDR3 length is 17 residues. In DNA, the CDR3 is TGCGCCAGCAGCCAAGATGGGGTAGCAGGGGGCATCTACGAGCAGTACTTC. Protein product: CASSQDGVAGGIYEQYF.

The V gene is TRBV7-2, the J gene TRBJ2-2; D unresolved. The V and J ends lost 4 bases and 1 base respectively, with 4 bases between them. In germline, CDR1 is SGHTA, CDR2 FQGNSA. CDR3 length: 13 residues. As DNA, the CDR3 is TGTGCCAGCAGCTCCCGGAACACCGGGGAGCTGTTTTTT. This gives the protein CASSSRNTGELFF.

The rearrangement joins TRBV3-1 (or the pseudogene TRBV3-2) to TRBJ1-6; D is undetermined. Germline lookup yields CDR1 LGHDT and CDR2 YNNKEL (reference sequence). Deletions cut 0 bases from V and 9 bases from J, with 6 bases between. This CDR3 comprises 13 residues. The CDR3 nucleotides are TGTGCCAGCAGCCAAGATCACATTTCACCCCTCCACTTT. Protein: CASSQDHISPLHF.

The chain recombines TRBV5-4 with TRBJ1-1; 7 bases match TRBD1. The trim removed 6 bases at V and 5 bases at J, leaving 7 bases unmatched. The V gene's germline CDR1 is SGHNT and CDR2 YYREEE (reference sequence). The CDR3 is 13 amino acids. The CDR3 sequence: CASIDRVGTEAFF. As DNA, the CDR3 is TGTGCCAGCATCGACAGGGTGGGAACTGAAGCTTTCTTT. Filled out from reference TRBV5-4 and TRBJ1-1, the complete variable domain reads ETGVTQSPTHLIKTRGQQVTLRCSSQSGHNTVSWYQQALGQGPQFIFQYYREEENGRGNFPPRFSGLQFPNYSSELNVNALELDDSALYLCASIDRVGTEAFFGQGTRLTVV.